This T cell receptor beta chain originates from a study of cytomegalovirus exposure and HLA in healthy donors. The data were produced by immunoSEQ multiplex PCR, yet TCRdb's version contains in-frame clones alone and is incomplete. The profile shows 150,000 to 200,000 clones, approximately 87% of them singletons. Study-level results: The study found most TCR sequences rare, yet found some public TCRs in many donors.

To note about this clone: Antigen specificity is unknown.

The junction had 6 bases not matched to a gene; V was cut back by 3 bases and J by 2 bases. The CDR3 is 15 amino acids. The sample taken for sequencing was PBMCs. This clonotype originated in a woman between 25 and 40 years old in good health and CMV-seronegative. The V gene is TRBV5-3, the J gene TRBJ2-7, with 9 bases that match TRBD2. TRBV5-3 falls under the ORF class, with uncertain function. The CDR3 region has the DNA TGTGCCAGAAGCTCGCGGGGGGGTCCAACCTACGAGCAGTACTTC. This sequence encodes CARSSRGGPTYEQYF.